The 21 T cell receptor beta chains in this list originate from one sample, sequenced in a study of blood T cell repertoires in COVID-19. Using immunoSEQ multiplex PCR, the repertoire was profiled, and TCRdb retains in-frame clones only, with some absent. The sample lists around 250,000 clones; approximately 80% were seen once. The sample comprised peripheral blood. Receptor source: a man aged 30-40 years who had recovered from COVID-19.

V and J are TRBV12-3 or TRBV12-4 and TRBJ2-2; a weak D match, TRBD2 (5 bases). CDR3 length: 13 amino acids. V lost 2 bases to trimming and J lost 5 bases, with 6 bases between them. The CDR3 region is CASSLWETGELFF. The CDR3 bases are TGTGCCAGCAGTTTATGGGAGACCGGGGAGCTGTTTTTT.

The genes are TRBV6-6 and TRBJ1-5; D unclear. Germline V gene data show CDR1 as MNHNY and CDR2 as SVGAGI (reference sequence). The germline V and J ends were trimmed by 4 bases and 0 bases, with 4 bases remaining between them. The length of the CDR3 is 13 residues. The CDR3 region has the DNA TGTGCCAGCAGTTCCTATAGCAATCAGCCCCAGCATTTT. It codes for CASSSYSNQPQHF.

The gene calls are TRBV6-6 and TRBJ1-5; maybe TRBD1 (6 bases). There are 13 residues in the CDR3. Per germline, CDR1 MNHNY and CDR2 SVGAGI (reference sequence). Deletions cut 7 bases from V and 7 bases from J, with 14 bases between. The CDR3 spells CASTAQGLQPQHF. Written as DNA, the CDR3 is TGTGCCAGCACAGCACAGGGTCTGCAGCCCCAGCATTTT.

This rearrangement joins TRBV5-4 to TRBJ2-5; 9 nucleotides agree with TRBD2. The CDR3 runs 15 residues. Germline assignment: CDR1 SGHNT and CDR2 YYREEE (reference sequence). Losses at the gene ends were 2 bases for V and 1 base for J; bases not matched to a gene: 3. The CDR3: CASSLILAGQETQYF. As DNA, the CDR3 is TGTGCCAGCAGCTTAATACTAGCGGGCCAAGAGACCCAGTACTTC.

The chain couples TRBV14 to TRBJ2-2; D remains unclear. CDR3 length: 18 residues. The germline CDR1 and CDR2 sequences are SGHDN and FVKESK. Trimming shortened V by 1 base and J by 1 base, and 16 bases separated the two germline ends. The CDR3, as DNA: TGTGCCAGCAGCCAAGTAGCTTTCAATAGTCTGAACACCGGGGAGCTGTTTTTT. The encoded protein is CASSQVAFNSLNTGELFF. Filled out from reference TRBV14 and TRBJ2-2, the complete variable domain reads EAGVTQFPSHSVIEKGQTVTLRCDPISGHDNLYWYRRVMGKEIKFLLHFVKESKQDESGMPNNRFLAERTGGTYSTLKVQPAELEDSGVYFCASSQVAFNSLNTGELFFGEGSRLTVL.

The count of this clone is one. This chain links TRBV5-6 with TRBJ2-1, with 7 bases identical to TRBD2. J lost 2 bases, V lost 4 bases, and 18 bases had no gene match. The CDR3 spans 19 residues. CDR1 is SGHDT, CDR2 YYEEEE, per germline. The CDR3 coding sequence is TGTGCCAGCAGCGTTCCACACCAACGCGGGGGTCCAACCTACAATGAGCAGTTCTTC. Amino acid sequence: CASSVPHQRGGPTYNEQFF. Filled out from reference TRBV5-6 and TRBJ2-1, the complete variable domain reads DAGVTQSPTHLIKTRGQQVTLRCSPKSGHDTVSWYQQALGQGPQFIFQYYEEEERQRGNFPDRFSGHQFPNYSSELNVNALLLGDSALYLCASSVPHQRGGPTYNEQFFGPGTRLTVL.

The chain recombines TRBV5-1 with TRBJ1-4; 8 nucleotides agree with TRBD1. The length of the CDR3 is 17 residues. Germline trimming cut 1 base from V and 1 base from J; bases unmatched to any gene: 6. Germline assignment: CDR1 SGHRS and CDR2 YFSETQ. In DNA, the CDR3 is TGCGCCAGCAGCTTGAGGCCAGGGGGCGGAACTAATGAAAAACTGTTTTTT. This translates into CASSLRPGGGTNEKLFF.

V and J are TRBV9 and TRBJ1-6; tentatively, D is TRBD1 (5 bases). CDR1 and CDR2 (germline): SGDLS, YYNGEE. The V end lost 0 bases, the J end lost 9 bases, and 7 bases lay between the germline ends. The CDR3 loop spans 13 amino acids. CDR3 nucleotides: TGTGCCAGCAGCGTAGCTCAGGGTTCACCCCTCCACTTT. Its protein is CASSVAQGSPLHF.

This CDR3 is CASSLREEPRGYTF. As DNA, the CDR3 is TGTGCCAGCAGCTTACGGGAGGAGCCTCGGGGCTACACCTTC. The chain links TRBV7-8 to TRBJ1-2; D gene ambiguous. Germline CDR1 reads SGHVS; CDR2 reads FQNEAQ. CDR3 length equals 14 residues. The V end lost 2 bases, the J end lost 8 bases, and 15 bases lay between the germline ends.

J is TRBJ1-2 and V is TRBV2, with D unclear. Germline CDR1 SNHLY, CDR2 FYNNEI. The CDR3 sequence is 11 residues long. Deletions cut 7 bases from V and 6 bases from J, with 9 bases between. CDR3 nucleotides: TGTGCCAGCATCTTAAGCCATGGCTACACCTTC. This codes for CASILSHGYTF.

The chain couples TRBV4-1 to TRBJ2-3; D is possibly TRBD2 (5 bases). CDR3 length: 15 residues. Germline CDR1 MGHRA, CDR2 YSYEKL. With 2 bases removed from V and 2 bases from J, the gap between germline ends came to 11 bases. The CDR3 here is CASSQQTDYTDTQYF. In nucleotides, the CDR3 is TGCGCCAGCAGCCAACAAACAGACTACACAGATACGCAGTATTTT.

CDR3 sequence reads: CASSPREVGEKLFF. CDR3 in DNA: TGTGCCAGCTCCCCCCGAGAAGTTGGTGAAAAACTGTTTTTT. The V call is TRBV18, the J call TRBJ1-4; D unclear. The CDR3 runs to 14 residues. CDR1 is KGHSH, CDR2 LQKENI, per germline. V lost 6 bases and J lost 7, with 15 bases in between.

This sequence joins TRBV7-2 and TRBJ1-3, with unresolved D. The CDR3 extends over 15 amino acids. With 1 base removed from V and 0 bases from J, the gap between germline ends came to 7 bases. Germline assignment: CDR1 SGHTA and CDR2 FQGNSA. CDR3 DNA: TGTGCCAGCAGCTTAGGCGTCCACTCTGGAAACACCATATATTTT. Residues: CASSLGVHSGNTIYF.

This chain links TRBV7-2 with TRBJ1-1; unclear D gene. Germline V gene lookup returns CDR1 SGHTA and CDR2 FQGNSA. This CDR3 is built from 13 residues. Trimming took off 2 bases at V and 3 bases at J, with 7 bases between the two ends. CDR3 region: CASSLQVDTEAFF. CDR3 bases: TGTGCCAGCAGCTTACAGGTCGACACTGAAGCTTTCTTT.

This clone was recorded only once. The chain has TRBV10-2 and TRBJ2-7; no clear D gene. The germline V and J ends were trimmed by 6 bases and 4 bases, with 13 bases remaining between them. The CDR3 loop spans 13 amino acids. Germline CDR1 reads WSHSY; CDR2 reads SAAADI. The CDR3 loop reads CASRASQKYEQYV. The CDR3 nucleotides read TGCGCCAGCAGGGCAAGTCAGAAATACGAGCAGTACGTC.

This chain connects TRBV7-9 to TRBJ1-5; 8 bases agree with TRBD1. This CDR3 contains 16 residues. Germline CDR1 is SEHNR and CDR2 is FQNEAQ (reference sequence). Germline trimming cut 4 bases from V and 1 base from J; bases unmatched to any gene: 6. In DNA, the CDR3 is TGTGCCAGCAGCTCTCAGGGGGCTGGAAGCAATCAGCCCCAGCATTTT. Protein: CASSSQGAGSNQPQHF.

The J gene is TRBJ1-6, the V gene TRBV3-1 (or the pseudogene TRBV3-2); TRBD1 agrees at 8 bases. CDR1 and CDR2 from the germline V gene are LGHDT and YNNKEL (reference sequence). The CDR3 sequence is 15 residues long. V shed 6 bases, J shed 7 bases, and the junction held 8 bases outside the gene matches. The CDR3: CASSRNRDRNSPLHF. In DNA, the CDR3 is TGTGCCAGCAGTCGAAACCGGGACAGGAATTCACCCCTCCACTTT.

The CDR3 coding sequence is TGCGCCAGCAGCGACAAACCCGGGACAGGGGAATCACCCCTCCACTTT. Its protein is CASSDKPGTGESPLHF. The chain employs TRBV5-1 and TRBJ1-6; 10 bases are shared with TRBD1. CDR3 length equals 16 residues. Trimming removed 4 bases from V and 10 bases from J; junction bases left unmatched: 11. CDR1 and CDR2 from the germline V gene are SGHRS and YFSETQ. The full variable domain, its missing parts supplied by reference TRBV5-1 and TRBJ1-6, is KAGVTQTPRYLIKTRGQQVTLSCSPISGHRSVSWYQQTPGQGLQFLFEYFSETQRNKGNFPGRFSGRQFSNSRSEMNVSTLELGDSALYLCASSDKPGTGESPLHFGNGTRLTVT.

The chain recombines TRBV27 with TRBJ1-2; TRBD1 matches 7 bases. From germline, CDR1 is MNHEY and CDR2 SMNVEV (reference sequence). This CDR3 has 13 amino acids. V was clipped by 2 bases and J by 8 bases; unmatched bases: 5. The CDR3 region has the DNA TGTGCCAGCAGTTTAGAAGGGGGCAGAGGCTACACCTTC. Amino acids: CASSLEGGRGYTF.

This chain connects TRBV19 to TRBJ1-2; D is unclear. Germline V gene lookup returns CDR1 LNHDA and CDR2 SQIVND (reference sequence). The CDR3 is 14 residues long. Trimming shortened V by 1 base and J by 0 bases, and 6 bases separated the two germline ends. CDR3 nucleotide sequence: TGTGCCAGTAGTATAGCAGAAGCTAACTATGGCTACACCTTC. Protein sequence: CASSIAEANYGYTF.

The rearrangement links TRBV6-5 to TRBJ2-7; 7 positions agree with TRBD1. The junction had 8 bases not matched to a gene; V was cut back by 5 bases and J by 4 bases. CDR3 length: 14 residues. Germline V gene lookup returns CDR1 MNHEY and CDR2 SVGAGI. Here the CDR3 DNA reads TGTGCCAGCAGTATGGATCAGGGGGTTTACGAGCAGTACGTC. Encoded protein: CASSMDQGVYEQYV.